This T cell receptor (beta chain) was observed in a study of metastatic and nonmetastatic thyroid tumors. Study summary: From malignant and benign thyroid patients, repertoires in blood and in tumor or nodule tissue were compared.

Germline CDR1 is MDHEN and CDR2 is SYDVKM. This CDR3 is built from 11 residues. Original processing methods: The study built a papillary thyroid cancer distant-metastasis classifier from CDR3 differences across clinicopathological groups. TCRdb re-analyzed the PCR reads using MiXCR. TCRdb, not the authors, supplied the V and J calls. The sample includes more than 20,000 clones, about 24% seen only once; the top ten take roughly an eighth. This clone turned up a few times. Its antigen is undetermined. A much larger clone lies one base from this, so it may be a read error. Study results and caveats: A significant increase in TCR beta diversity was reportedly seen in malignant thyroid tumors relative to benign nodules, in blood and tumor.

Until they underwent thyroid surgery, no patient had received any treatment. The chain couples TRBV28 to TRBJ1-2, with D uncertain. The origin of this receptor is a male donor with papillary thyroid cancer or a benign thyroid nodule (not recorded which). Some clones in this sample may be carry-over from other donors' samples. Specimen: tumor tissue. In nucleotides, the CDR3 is TGTGCCAGCACGGGGTGGTATGGCCACACCTTC. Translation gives CASTGWYGHTF.